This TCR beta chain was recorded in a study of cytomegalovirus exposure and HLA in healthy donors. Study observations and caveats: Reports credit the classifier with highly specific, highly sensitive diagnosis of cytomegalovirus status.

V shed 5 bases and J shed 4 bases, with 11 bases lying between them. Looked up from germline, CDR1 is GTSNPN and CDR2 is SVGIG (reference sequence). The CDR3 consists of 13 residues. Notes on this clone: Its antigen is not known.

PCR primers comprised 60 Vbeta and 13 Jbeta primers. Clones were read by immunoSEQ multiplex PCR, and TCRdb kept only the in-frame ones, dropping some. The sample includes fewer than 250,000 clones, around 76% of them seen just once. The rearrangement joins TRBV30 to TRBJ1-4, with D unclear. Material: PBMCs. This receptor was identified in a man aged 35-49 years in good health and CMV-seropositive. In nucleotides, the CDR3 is TGTGCCTGGTCGTGGCAGTTTAATGAAAAACTGTTTTTT. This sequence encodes CAWSWQFNEKLFF.